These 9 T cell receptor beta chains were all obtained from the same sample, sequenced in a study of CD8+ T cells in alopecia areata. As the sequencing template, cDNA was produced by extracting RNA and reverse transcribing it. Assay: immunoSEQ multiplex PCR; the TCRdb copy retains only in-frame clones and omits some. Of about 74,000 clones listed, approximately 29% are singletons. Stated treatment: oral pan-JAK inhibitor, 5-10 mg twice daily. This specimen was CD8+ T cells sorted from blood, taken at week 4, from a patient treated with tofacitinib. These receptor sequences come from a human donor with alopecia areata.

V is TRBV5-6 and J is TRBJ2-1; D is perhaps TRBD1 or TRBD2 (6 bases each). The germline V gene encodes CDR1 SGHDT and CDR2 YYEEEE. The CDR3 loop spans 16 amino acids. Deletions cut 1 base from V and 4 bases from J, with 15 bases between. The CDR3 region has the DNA TGTGCCAGCAGCTTGAGGCGGGGACACTTTTACAATGAGCAGTTCTTC. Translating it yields CASSLRRGHFYNEQFF.

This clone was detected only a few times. As DNA, the CDR3 is TGCAGCGTTGAAGCAGGGAACGGGGAGCTGTTTTTT. Translating gives CSVEAGNGELFF. V is TRBV29-1 and J is TRBJ2-2; D possibly corresponds to TRBD1 (5 bases). V lost 1 base, J lost 7 bases, and 7 bases lay in between. Germline CDR1 and CDR2: SQVTM and ANQGSEA. The CDR3 contains 12 residues.

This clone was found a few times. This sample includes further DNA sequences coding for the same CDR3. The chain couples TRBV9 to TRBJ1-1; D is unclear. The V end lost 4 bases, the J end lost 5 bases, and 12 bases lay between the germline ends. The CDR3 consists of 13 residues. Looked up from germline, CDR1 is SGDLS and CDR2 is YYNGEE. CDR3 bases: TGTGCCAGCAGCCTAGGATATGGGACTGAAGCTTTCTTT. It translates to CASSLGYGTEAFF.

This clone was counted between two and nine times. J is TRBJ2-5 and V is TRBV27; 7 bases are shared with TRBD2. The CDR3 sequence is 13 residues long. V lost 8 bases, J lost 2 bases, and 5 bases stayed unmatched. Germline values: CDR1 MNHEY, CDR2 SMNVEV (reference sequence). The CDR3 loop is CASGRAGQETQYF. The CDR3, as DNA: TGTGCCAGCGGGAGGGCTGGACAAGAGACCCAGTACTTC.

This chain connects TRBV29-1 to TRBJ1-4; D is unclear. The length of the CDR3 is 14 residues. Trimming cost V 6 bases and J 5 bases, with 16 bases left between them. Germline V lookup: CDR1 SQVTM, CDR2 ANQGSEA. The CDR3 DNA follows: TGCAGCGTCAACCCCATTGAGGAAAATGAAAAACTGTTTTTT. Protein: CSVNPIEENEKLFF.

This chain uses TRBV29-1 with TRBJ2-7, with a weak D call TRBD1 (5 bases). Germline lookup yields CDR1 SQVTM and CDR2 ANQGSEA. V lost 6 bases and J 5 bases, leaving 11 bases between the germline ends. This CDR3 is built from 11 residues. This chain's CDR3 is CSVRRGHEQYF. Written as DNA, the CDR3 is TGCAGCGTCCGTAGGGGCCACGAGCAGTACTTC.

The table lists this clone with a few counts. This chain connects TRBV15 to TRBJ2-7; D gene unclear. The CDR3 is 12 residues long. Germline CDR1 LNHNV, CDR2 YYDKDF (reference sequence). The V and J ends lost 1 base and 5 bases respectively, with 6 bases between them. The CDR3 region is CATSRGADEQYF. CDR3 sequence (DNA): TGTGCCACCAGCAGAGGGGCGGACGAGCAGTACTTC.

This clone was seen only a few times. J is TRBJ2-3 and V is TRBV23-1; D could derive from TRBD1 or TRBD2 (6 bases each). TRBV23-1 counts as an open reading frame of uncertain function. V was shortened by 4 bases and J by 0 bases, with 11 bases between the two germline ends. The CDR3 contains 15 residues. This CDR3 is CASSRRGMSTDTQYF. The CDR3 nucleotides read TGCGCCAGCAGTCGGAGGGGGATGAGCACAGATACGCAGTATTTT.

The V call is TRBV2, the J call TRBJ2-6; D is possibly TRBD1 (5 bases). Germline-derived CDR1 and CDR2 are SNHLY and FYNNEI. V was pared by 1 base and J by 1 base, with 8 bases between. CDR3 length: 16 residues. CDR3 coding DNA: TGTGCCAGCAGTGAAGGCCCAGGGTCTGGGGCCAACGTCCTGACTTTC. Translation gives CASSEGPGSGANVLTF.